These T cell receptor beta chains were read from a single sample in a study of cytomegalovirus exposure and HLA in healthy donors. Profiling relied on immunoSEQ multiplex PCR, and the TCRdb table lists in-frame clones only, not all of them. The data hold roughly 120,000 clones, with around three quarters observed a single time. The specimen was PBMCs. These receptors originate from a male donor in good health and CMV-seronegative. The CDR3 runs from the conserved cysteine through the conserved F or W. Each record gives: clone size, D gene, V gene, J gene, CDR3 protein, CDR3 DNA. D genes are given only for firm matches. Only some rows state a clone size, as once, few, many or a class for expanded clones.

clone_size: .; d_call: TRBD1; v_call: TRBV5-1; j_call: TRBJ2-5; cdr3_aa: CASSWGQGGETQYF; cdr3_nt: TGCGCCAGCAGCTGGGGACAGGGGGGGGAGACCCAGTACTTC
clone_size: .; d_call: .; v_call: TRBV5-6; j_call: TRBJ2-2; cdr3_aa: CASSLVAVSGELFF; cdr3_nt: TGTGCCAGCAGCTTGGTAGCGGTCTCCGGGGAGCTGTTTTTT
clone_size: .; d_call: TRBD1; v_call: TRBV11-2; j_call: TRBJ2-7; cdr3_aa: CASSFGQAYEQYF; cdr3_nt: TGTGCCAGCAGCTTTGGACAGGCCTATGAGCAGTACTTC
clone_size: once; d_call: .; v_call: TRBV6-4; j_call: TRBJ2-6; cdr3_aa: CASSDGSSGANVLTF; cdr3_nt: TGTGCCAGCAGTGACGGCAGCTCTGGGGCCAACGTCCTGACTTTC
clone_size: once; d_call: .; v_call: TRBV2; j_call: TRBJ2-2; cdr3_aa: CASSEGQDGELFF; cdr3_nt: TGTGCCAGCAGTGAGGGACAAGACGGGGAGCTGTTTTTT
clone_size: .; d_call: TRBD1; v_call: TRBV6-1; j_call: TRBJ1-1; cdr3_aa: CASSGGPGQGNTEAFF; cdr3_nt: TGTGCCAGCAGTGGCGGGCCGGGACAGGGGAACACTGAAGCTTTCTTT
clone_size: .; d_call: TRBD1; v_call: TRBV6-5; j_call: TRBJ2-7; cdr3_aa: CASSYTGQGGSEQYF; cdr3_nt: TGTGCCAGCAGTTACACCGGACAGGGAGGCTCCGAGCAGTACTTC
clone_size: .; d_call: TRBD2; v_call: TRBV4-3; j_call: TRBJ2-1; cdr3_aa: CASSLLAGRPANEQFF; cdr3_nt: TGCGCCAGCAGCCTCTTAGCGGGGCGGCCGGCGAATGAGCAGTTCTTC
clone_size: .; d_call: TRBD1; v_call: TRBV6-4; j_call: TRBJ1-2; cdr3_aa: CASRQGGPFGGYTF; cdr3_nt: TGTGCCAGCAGGCAGGGGGGTCCCTTCGGTGGCTACACCTTC
clone_size: .; d_call: TRBD1; v_call: TRBV6-6; j_call: TRBJ1-6; cdr3_aa: CAMRQGGNSPLHF; cdr3_nt: TGTGCCATGCGACAGGGCGGGAATTCACCCCTCCACTTT
clone_size: .; d_call: .; v_call: TRBV7-3; j_call: TRBJ1-4; cdr3_aa: CASSLQGGVNEKLFF; cdr3_nt: TGTGCCAGCAGCTTACAAGGCGGCGTTAATGAAAAACTGTTTTTT
clone_size: .; d_call: .; v_call: TRBV9; j_call: TRBJ2-5; cdr3_aa: CASSFSRVPQETQYF; cdr3_nt: TGTGCCAGCAGCTTCTCCCGGGTCCCTCAAGAGACCCAGTACTTC
clone_size: .; d_call: .; v_call: TRBV5-1; j_call: TRBJ2-3; cdr3_aa: CASSLTTYTTDTQYF; cdr3_nt: TGCGCCAGCAGCTTGACAACGTACACCACAGATACGCAGTATTTT
clone_size: .; d_call: .; v_call: TRBV6-1; j_call: TRBJ1-2; cdr3_aa: CASSEGSDLIYGYTF; cdr3_nt: TGTGCCAGCAGTGAAGGCAGCGACCTTATTTATGGCTACACCTTC
clone_size: few; d_call: TRBD2; v_call: TRBV6-5; j_call: TRBJ2-2; cdr3_aa: CASSATSETGELFF; cdr3_nt: TGTGCCAGCAGTGCGACTAGCGAGACCGGGGAGCTGTTTTTT
clone_size: .; d_call: TRBD1; v_call: TRBV27; j_call: TRBJ1-5; cdr3_aa: CASSLRTGNQPQHF; cdr3_nt: TGTGCCAGCAGTTTACGGACAGGAAATCAGCCCCAGCATTTT
clone_size: .; d_call: TRBD2; v_call: TRBV9; j_call: TRBJ2-1; cdr3_aa: CASSVLAGGMAYNEQFF; cdr3_nt: TGTGCCAGCAGCGTACTAGCGGGGGGGATGGCCTACAATGAGCAGTTCTTC
clone_size: .; d_call: TRBD1; v_call: TRBV11-1; j_call: TRBJ1-1; cdr3_aa: CASSYARTGGDTEAFF; cdr3_nt: TGTGCCAGCAGCTACGCACGGACAGGGGGTGACACTGAAGCTTTCTTT
clone_size: .; d_call: .; v_call: TRBV30; j_call: TRBJ2-2; cdr3_aa: CAWSVHWRTGELFF; cdr3_nt: TGTGCCTGGAGTGTACACTGGAGAACCGGGGAGCTGTTTTTT
clone_size: .; d_call: .; v_call: TRBV19; j_call: TRBJ1-2; cdr3_aa: CASSMFGISYGYTF; cdr3_nt: TGTGCCAGTAGTATGTTCGGGATAAGCTATGGCTACACCTTC
clone_size: .; d_call: .; v_call: TRBV11-2; j_call: TRBJ1-5; cdr3_aa: CASSLDRGGTQPQHF; cdr3_nt: TGTGCCAGCAGCTTAGATCGGGGGGGGACTCAGCCCCAGCATTTT
clone_size: .; d_call: .; v_call: TRBV5-1; j_call: TRBJ1-4; cdr3_aa: CASSAEGKLFF; cdr3_nt: TGCGCCAGCAGCGCGGAGGGGAAACTGTTTTTT
clone_size: .; d_call: .; v_call: TRBV7-5; j_call: TRBJ1-5; cdr3_aa: CVRSSLGQGAYQPQHF; cdr3_nt: TGTGTCAGAAGCTCATTGGGACAGGGTGCTTATCAGCCCCAGCATTTT
clone_size: .; d_call: .; v_call: TRBV2; j_call: TRBJ2-7; cdr3_aa: CAGGAQGPYEQYF; cdr3_nt: TGTGCCGGGGGGGCACAGGGTCCCTACGAGCAGTACTTC
clone_size: .; d_call: TRBD2; v_call: TRBV18; j_call: TRBJ2-7; cdr3_aa: CASSLSSGPYEQYF; cdr3_nt: TGTGCCAGCTCATTATCTAGCGGACCCTACGAGCAGTACTTC
clone_size: .; d_call: TRBD2; v_call: TRBV5-1; j_call: TRBJ2-1; cdr3_aa: CASSLTSGGHYNEQFF; cdr3_nt: TGCGCCAGCAGCCTGACTAGCGGGGGACACTACAATGAGCAGTTCTTC
clone_size: .; d_call: .; v_call: TRBV7-9; j_call: TRBJ1-6; cdr3_aa: CSSSSPADRRSYNSPLHF; cdr3_nt: TGTTCCAGCAGCTCCCCTGCGGACAGACGCTCCTATAATTCACCCCTCCACTTT
clone_size: .; d_call: TRBD2; v_call: TRBV7-2; j_call: TRBJ2-7; cdr3_aa: CASSYGGFYEQYF; cdr3_nt: TGTGCCAGCAGCTACGGGGGGTTTTACGAGCAGTACTTC
clone_size: once; d_call: TRBD2; v_call: TRBV5-4; j_call: TRBJ2-1; cdr3_aa: CASSSSIAGAGNNEQFF; cdr3_nt: TGTGCCAGCAGCTCCTCTATAGCGGGAGCGGGGAACAATGAGCAGTTCTTC
clone_size: .; d_call: .; v_call: TRBV5-1; j_call: TRBJ2-1; cdr3_aa: CASSFDSPLGDEQFF; cdr3_nt: TGCGCCAGCAGCTTTGACAGTCCCTTAGGCGATGAGCAGTTCTTC
clone_size: .; d_call: TRBD1; v_call: TRBV30; j_call: TRBJ2-2; cdr3_aa: CAWTRTGGSLSGELFF; cdr3_nt: TGTGCCTGGACTCGGACAGGGGGCTCTTTGTCCGGGGAGCTGTTTTTT
clone_size: once; d_call: .; v_call: TRBV2; j_call: TRBJ1-4; cdr3_aa: CASYNEKLFF; cdr3_nt: TGTGCCAGCTATAATGAAAAACTGTTTTTT
clone_size: .; d_call: TRBD1; v_call: TRBV19; j_call: TRBJ2-2; cdr3_aa: CASSIDPPGGAGNTGELFF; cdr3_nt: TGTGCCAGTAGTATAGATCCGCCAGGGGGCGCGGGGAACACCGGGGAGCTGTTTTTT
clone_size: few; d_call: .; v_call: TRBV7-3; j_call: TRBJ2-3; cdr3_aa: CASSLRNRGTDTQYF; cdr3_nt: TGTGCCAGCAGCTTACGGAACAGGGGCACAGATACGCAGTATTTT
clone_size: .; d_call: TRBD1; v_call: TRBV11-2; j_call: TRBJ2-1; cdr3_aa: CASSWDRGRIEDEQFF; cdr3_nt: TGTGCCAGCAGCTGGGACAGGGGGCGCATTGAGGATGAGCAGTTCTTC
clone_size: .; d_call: .; v_call: TRBV11-3; j_call: TRBJ2-1; cdr3_aa: CASSLAFGEQFF; cdr3_nt: TGTGCCAGCAGCTTAGCTTTCGGTGAGCAGTTCTTC
clone_size: .; d_call: TRBD1; v_call: TRBV19; j_call: TRBJ2-3; cdr3_aa: CASRGGQGRTDTQYF; cdr3_nt: TGTGCCAGTAGAGGTGGACAGGGCCGCACAGATACGCAGTATTTT
clone_size: few; d_call: TRBD1; v_call: TRBV28; j_call: TRBJ1-5; cdr3_aa: CASSLDRVTGQPQHF; cdr3_nt: TGTGCCAGCAGTTTGGACAGGGTCACGGGCCAGCCCCAGCATTTT
clone_size: .; d_call: TRBD1; v_call: TRBV19; j_call: TRBJ1-4; cdr3_aa: CASKGQGMRNEKLFF; cdr3_nt: TGTGCCAGTAAGGGACAGGGAATGCGTAATGAAAAACTGTTTTTT
clone_size: .; d_call: .; v_call: TRBV10-2; j_call: TRBJ2-3; cdr3_aa: CASTTDPTDTQYF; cdr3_nt: TGCGCCAGCACGACAGACCCCACAGATACGCAGTATTTT
clone_size: once; d_call: .; v_call: TRBV5-1; j_call: TRBJ1-1; cdr3_aa: CASSLLDPGTEAFF; cdr3_nt: TGCGCCAGCAGCCTGCTGGACCCGGGGACTGAAGCTTTCTTT
clone_size: .; d_call: TRBD2; v_call: TRBV4-2; j_call: TRBJ2-3; cdr3_aa: CASSQRSGLAGGARWGTDTQYF; cdr3_nt: TGTGCCAGCAGCCAACGATCGGGACTAGCGGGGGGGGCACGATGGGGCACAGATACGCAGTATTTT
clone_size: .; d_call: .; v_call: TRBV6-4; j_call: TRBJ1-4; cdr3_aa: CASSDSTGGGEKLFF; cdr3_nt: TGTGCCAGCAGTGACTCGACCGGGGGAGGAGAAAAACTGTTTTTT
clone_size: once; d_call: TRBD2; v_call: TRBV15; j_call: TRBJ2-2; cdr3_aa: CATSRGLANTGELFF; cdr3_nt: TGTGCCACCAGCCGGGGACTAGCAAACACCGGGGAGCTGTTTTTT
clone_size: .; d_call: .; v_call: TRBV19; j_call: TRBJ1-1; cdr3_aa: CASTERENTEAFF; cdr3_nt: TGTGCCAGTACCGAACGGGAGAACACTGAAGCTTTCTTT
clone_size: once; d_call: TRBD1; v_call: TRBV30; j_call: TRBJ2-2; cdr3_aa: CAWRWGQSNTGELFF; cdr3_nt: TGTGCCTGGAGGTGGGGACAGTCGAACACCGGGGAGCTGTTTTTT
clone_size: .; d_call: .; v_call: TRBV11-2; j_call: TRBJ2-1; cdr3_aa: CASSLRGLDHNEQFF; cdr3_nt: TGTGCCAGCAGCTTAAGGGGACTGGACCACAATGAGCAGTTCTTC
clone_size: few; d_call: TRBD1; v_call: TRBV15; j_call: TRBJ1-1; cdr3_aa: CATSRDKRGPLLNTEAFF; cdr3_nt: TGTGCCACCAGCAGAGACAAGAGGGGGCCTCTTCTGAACACTGAAGCTTTCTTT
clone_size: .; d_call: .; v_call: TRBV6-1; j_call: TRBJ1-3; cdr3_aa: CASSAWRGSSGNTIYF; cdr3_nt: TGTGCCAGCAGTGCCTGGCGGGGTAGCTCTGGAAACACCATATATTTT
clone_size: .; d_call: .; v_call: TRBV9; j_call: TRBJ2-3; cdr3_aa: CASSVGGGIGTDTQYF; cdr3_nt: TGTGCCAGCAGCGTCGGAGGGGGCATTGGCACAGATACGCAGTATTTT